This T cell receptor beta chain comes out of a study of cytomegalovirus exposure and HLA in healthy donors (dated by TCRdb to 2017 to 2019). In terms of the full investigation: In an earlier analysis of roughly 500 of the donors, around 300 Gb of sequence data and 120 million or so unique TCR beta sequences from about 190 million T cells were reported. About 280 gigabases of sequencing data and 91 million or so unique TCR sequences made up an early release that covered nearly 650 HLA-typed donors. The genetic ancestry cluster associated with self-reported Caucasian donors included 81% of the roughly 400 genotyped donors. The study aimed to test whether signatures of past pathogen exposure could be identified by cataloging public T cell receptors. The T cell repertoires of 550 to 850 subjects were profiled by immunosequencing and related to cytomegalovirus serostatus. In addition to the first cohort of 650 to 750 subjects, a separate validation cohort of approximately 120 different subjects was used. To predict cytomegalovirus infection status, the study combined high-throughput TCR immunosequencing, statistical association of individual TCRs with disease status, and machine learning. To study patterns of TCR occurrence, a later analysis re-analyzed previously published TCR beta repertoires from several hundred donors and added high-resolution HLA genotyping. The later analysis used no new phenotypic data to find candidate immune exposures, relying instead on TCR beta sequences and their occurrence across donors. In an earlier analysis of roughly 540 of the donors, high-throughput TCR beta sequencing was used to judge whether each TCR beta V gene segment behaved as functional or pseudogenic. Donor age, sex, ethnicity and CMV serostatus were compiled together with the repertoire data. In a later genetic analysis, genome-wide SNP genotypes for about three fifths of the 666 donors were used, and that subset was treated as a discovery cohort. All discovery cohort repertoires had been generated on a single sequencing platform. HLA typing covered class I and class II loci at four-digit resolution. The number of typed donors differed by locus: about 620-640 for A, B, C, DRB1 and DQB1; approximately 520 for DQA1; some 590 for DPA1; and some 430 for DPB1. Because of strong linkage in the cohort, 5 or 6 DR-DQ haplotypes were treated as single units for association and clustering. On average, about 200,000 unique TCR beta nucleotide sequences were sequenced per donor among a few hundred genotyped donors of the cohort, with about 17% of those sequences being non-productive. Study-wide conclusions, independent of this receptor: The 87-base-pair reads could not distinguish some IMGT-functional V segments, including TRBV6-2 and TRBV6-3, so those segments were excluded. Most TCR sequences were observed very rarely across donors, whereas some public TCRs were present in many individuals. According to a later analysis, TCR association rates differed among HLA loci, with DRB1 alleles showing the most associated TCRs and HLA-C alleles showing the fewest. V-gene and J-gene trimming of TCR beta chains was associated with a missense DCLRE1C variant in a later genetic analysis, and the association was replicated in an independent cohort. An earlier analysis of 450 to 750 of the donors showed that most TCR beta V segments appeared in productive rearrangements either about 87% or about 30% of the time, which broadly matched IMGT annotations. In vitro tests confirmed that a few of the cytomegalovirus-associated TCR beta chains recognize cytomegalovirus antigens. The presence/absence analyses assumed that sequencing depth was roughly uniform across donors, and that assumption may not be true. According to a later analysis, parvovirus B19, influenza, CMV and Epstein-Barr virus appeared linked to several top co-occurrence clusters. Because counts were too low, roughly 18 rarely observed V segments, including chromosome 9 orphons, were left out of the earlier analysis of 587 of the donors. A later analysis associated about 17,000 TCR beta sequences with specific HLA alleles at a false discovery rate of 0.05. Linkage disequilibrium might explain the correlated functional status among segregating V segments, but an unknown experimental factor could not be ruled out. CMV serostatus was the only immune exposure information available for the cohort. Because HLA typing was unavailable for some donors at each locus, only the typed subset was used in association tests. In both the original and validation cohorts, the classifier was reported to diagnose cytomegalovirus status with high specificity and sensitivity. A total of fewer than 200 TCR beta chains were listed by the study as associated with cytomegalovirus. Compared with the approximately 720-donor mean, donors in an Asian-associated ancestry cluster had fewer N-insertions in productive TCRs, according to a later genetic analysis. Most CMV-associated TCR beta chains appeared to be HLA-restricted in a later analysis, and the HLA associations seemed to be driven largely by CMV exposure. A group of highly shared sequence variants was considered likely to be a technical artifact of the sequencing pipeline. Compared with equally common non-associated chains, HLA-associated TCR beta chains in a later analysis were more clonally expanded and had lower generation probabilities. A further reported finding was that TCR beta sequences accurately predicted the HLA-A and HLA-B alleles for most subjects in the first cohort. When HLA alleles, especially DR and DQ, strongly co-occurred, attributing TCR associations to individual alleles was difficult. The authors suggested that the approach could potentially be generalized to other disease states and immunological phenotypes. This cohort had only TCR beta chains sequenced, and the lack of alpha or paired-chain data limited which features could be detected.

Relative to germline, V is 5 bases shorter and J is 0 bases shorter, with 14 bases between their ends. The germline V gene sets CDR1 to SGHVS and CDR2 to FQNEAQ. The CDR3 contains 17 residues, cysteine and phenylalanine counted. Kept here is only the CDR3 DNA, which spans 51 bases and is read in frame from base 1. In total, 630 or so healthy bone marrow donors made up the cohort. At the time of sampling, all cohort members were nominally healthy, though unrecorded immune exposures were likely present. The donor tested CMV seropositive, placing the donor among the 250 to 300 seropositive members of the cohort. A peripheral blood sample was provided by each donor, and peripheral blood mononuclear cells were used for TCR beta sequencing. Genomic DNA was extracted from the blood cell samples with the Qiagen DNeasy Blood Extraction Kit. To note about this clone: Its recognized antigen is unknown. No base qualities exist here, and no much larger clone lies one base off it.

Library preparation was by the immunoSEQ multiplex PCR assay. A mixture of 60 forward primers for TCR Vbeta segments and 13 reverse primers for TCR Jbeta segments was used in the multiplex PCR. Amplification of the CDR3 region of rearranged TCR beta genes was performed with a multiplex PCR assay on genomic DNA. The Illumina HiSeq System was used to sequence the amplified TCR beta libraries as 87-base-pair reads. The study's processing was this. Across the roughly 640 repertoires, a later analysis counted tens of millions of unique TCR beta chains, roughly 11 million of which were shared by at least two donors. To remove PCR and sequencing errors, raw reads were error-corrected and collapsed into unique sequences using a nearest-neighbor algorithm that merged closely related sequences. Alignment of CDR3 sequences to IMGT reference sequences was used to assign V, D and J gene segments. Each retained sequence needed at least a six-nucleotide match to both a V gene segment and a J gene segment. A rearrangement counted as productive if the CDR3 had no stop codons and remained in frame with V and J, and every other rearrangement counted as non-productive. Following IMGT convention, CDR3 was defined as the stretch from the second conserved V-encoded cysteine to the conserved J-encoded phenylalanine. The earlier analysis of 500 to 600 of the donors excluded sequences that lacked an unambiguous match to a single V gene segment. An earlier analysis of roughly 590 of the donors called V segments functional above 56.7% productive rearrangements and segregating when the between-donor standard deviation exceeded 5%. To diagnose cytomegalovirus status from the catalog of TCR beta chain sequences, a statistical classification framework was built. In a later analysis, V and J genes were assigned by comparing TCR nucleotide sequences against IMGT/GENE-DB human TR gene sequences. In a later analysis, CDR3 sequences and most-parsimonious VDJ recombination scenarios were assigned using the TCRdist pipeline. In a later analysis, every TCR beta chain was defined by the combination of its CDR3 amino acid sequence and its V-gene family, and reads without a unique V-gene family were dropped. As a way to deal with suspected cross-contamination and a sequencing artifact, a later analysis dropped 450 to 700 nucleotide sequences that were highly shared and had low generation probability. A later analysis calculated a clonal expansion index for each public chain from normalized within-repertoire ranks of inferred template counts. In a later analysis, generation probabilities were computed with a VDJ recombination model fitted to out-of-frame rearrangements, and the resulting probabilities were checked against IGoR. Hypergeometric tests were used in a later analysis to score TCR-TCR, TCR-HLA and TCR-CMV co-occurrence, with a repertoire-size bias correction applied to the TCR pairs. A later analysis estimated false discovery rates by permuting HLA or CMV assignments 20 times. A later analysis grouped co-occurring TCRs with DBSCAN, adding TCRdist sequence similarity when clustering within HLA-allele-positive subsets. For co-occurrence clustering, repertoires with fewer than 30,000 or more than 120,000 public chains were excluded, along with 5 or 6 repertoires with anomalous nucleotide sharing. The table was pulled from immuneACCESS by TCRdb, which kept in-frame rearrangements only. Such tables lose some clones; where checked, under half of the loss comes from unresolved V genes, and the rest has no known cause. From that table come the V and J calls and clone size; the DNA was used to work out D and trimming. The sample data list under 200,000 clones, and 80% to 85% of these were observed just once. Around 9.1% of the sample comes from the top ten.

The V and J segments used are TRBV7-8 and TRBJ1-6; tentative D gene TRBD1, with 6 bases matching. This clonotype originated in a male donor in good health and CMV-seropositive. Sequencing was performed on PBMCs. The DNA reads as follows: TGTGCCAGCAGCCCTCAAGGACAGAGCTCCTATAATTCACCCCTCCACTTT. It translates to CASSPQGQSSYNSPLHF.